The clone carrying this TCR beta chain was seen ten or more times. Trimming pared 3 bases from V and 0 bases from J, leaving 6 bases between. The CDR3 spans 15 residues. The data originate from a study of read filtering for tumor transcriptome and immune sequencing. Molecular barcoded adaptors covering alpha/delta and beta/gamma chains were used on 400 ng RNA. TCRdb reprocessed the reads with MiXCR, giving one entry per CDR3 protein. The sample gives 35,000 to 50,000 distinct CDR3 sequences, about 10% of which show up once; approximately 34% is in the top ten. Sequenced input: a population of CD138-negative cells sorted from bone marrow. The TCR was taken from a donor aged 40 or over with multiple myeloma. V gene TRBV12-3 or TRBV12-4 combines with J gene TRBJ2-6; a weak D match, TRBD2 (6 bases). This chain's CDR3 is CASSLGLSGANVLTF. DNA of the CDR3: TGTGCCAGCAGTTTGGGACTCTCTGGGGCCAACGTCCTGACTTTC.